The following is a TCR beta chain sequence with its context. Its antigen remains undetermined. Base qualities were left out, and no much larger clone turns up one base away. Related bone marrow donors provided peripheral blood samples on the day of marrow donation. Peripheral blood and bone marrow mononuclear cells were isolated by Ficoll-Hypaque density centrifugation and cryopreserved. TRB sequencing used genomic DNA with the immunoSEQ assay at survey resolution or the hsTCRB kit. The study's own analysis went as follows. The immunoSEQ software handled the initial read processing, while the LymphoSeq R package was used for the repertoire analyses. Clonality was computed as 1 minus normalized Shannon entropy; Gini coefficient was also calculated for each TRB dataset. Phenotypes of unsorted samples were inferred by mapping TRB sequences from sorted subsets of the recipient or donor onto the same recipient's unsorted samples. What TCRdb holds here is the immuneACCESS table cut down to in-frame rearrangements. Part of the clones is not present; checked against another copy, under half of the missing clones reflect an unresolved V gene, and the others are unexplained. From that table come the V and J calls and clone size; the DNA was used to work out D and trimming. The sample table lists 50,000 to 60,000 clones, 90% to 95% of them with a count of one. The ten top clones hold around 3% of the sample.

The germline V gene specifies SGHVS as CDR1 and FQNEAQ as CDR2. Spanning cysteine to phenylalanine, the CDR3 consists of 15 amino acids. Of the read, only the CDR3 DNA is kept; its 45 bases are in frame from base 1. V is clipped by 1 base and J by 0 bases, and the sequence between their germline boundaries is 10 bases long. The data stem from a study of T cells after posttransplantation cyclophosphamide (dated by TCRdb to about 2016). Study-level background: The study tracked T cell repertoire reconstitution by TRB sequencing after myeloablative bone marrow transplantation using posttransplantation cyclophosphamide as GVHD prophylaxis. Samples from some 40 PTCy-treated patients, along with samples from 16 of their related bone marrow donors, underwent antigen receptor sequencing. Blood from all 35 or so PTCy patients who had 1-year posttransplant specimens underwent TRB sequencing. In 3 patients, TRB sequencing was also performed on up to 3 more blood samples taken 2 to 5.2 years after transplant, and in several patients, pretransplant blood was also TRB-sequenced. Because TRA and TRB clonality correlated tightly in ten or so samples, later TCR analyses were limited to TRB. Public TRB sequences were searched against a database of over 3,000 sequences associated with responses to pathogens, tumor antigens, self-antigens and alloantigens.

The investigation overall reported the following: Across around 48 patients, recipient CMV seropositivity and CMV reactivation were highly associated with TRB clonality; PTCy diversity was similar to CNI/methotrexate controls. The TRB repertoires of T cells infiltrating skin or the GI tract showed only limited overlap with the TRB repertoires found in blood. Donor-recipient similarity was low at 1-2 months but rose over the first year, and later blood repertoires were often dominated by donor CD8+ memory clones.

The sample taken for sequencing was PBMCs. This sequence originates from a woman between 25 and 40 years old in good health and a related stem cell transplant donor. The chain uses TRBV7-8 and TRBJ2-7, with no confident D gene call. The DNA sequence follows: TGTGCCAGCAGCTTAGAGTTAGGCGGCTCCTACGAGCAGTACTTC. This is translated as CASSLELGGSYEQYF.